This T cell receptor beta chain was documented in a study of blood T cells in healthy people across ages. Alongside a J-beta primer mix, a sample-barcoded 5' primer served in a second PCR lasting about 7 to 11 cycles. From the 5' RACE reads, TCRdb called clonotypes with MiXCR, one entry per CDR3 protein. The sample yields some 1,500,000 distinct CDR3 sequences, approximately 42% seen once. Findings of the study overall: Among T cells, TCR beta diversity per million cells dropped roughly linearly as age rose. It was not possible, with unsorted PBMCs, to conclusively compare naive and antigen-experienced cells. The unknown donor CMV status may have confounded expanded clonotype changes. Researchers deemed the diversity estimates from one million T cells underestimates.

Turning to this clonotype: Its cognate antigen is unknown.

From germline, CDR1 is MDHEN and CDR2 SYDVKM. The CDR3 consists of 14 residues. Trimming stripped 6 bases from V and 3 bases from J, with 15 bases between. This sequence originates from a woman aged 18-35 years in good health. The chain combines TRBV28 with TRBJ2-7, with D perhaps TRBD1 (5 bases). Sample: blood. As DNA, the CDR3 is TGTGCCAGCAGGCCGAGTGACAGACGCTACGAGCAGTACTTC. It codes for CASRPSDRRYEQYF.